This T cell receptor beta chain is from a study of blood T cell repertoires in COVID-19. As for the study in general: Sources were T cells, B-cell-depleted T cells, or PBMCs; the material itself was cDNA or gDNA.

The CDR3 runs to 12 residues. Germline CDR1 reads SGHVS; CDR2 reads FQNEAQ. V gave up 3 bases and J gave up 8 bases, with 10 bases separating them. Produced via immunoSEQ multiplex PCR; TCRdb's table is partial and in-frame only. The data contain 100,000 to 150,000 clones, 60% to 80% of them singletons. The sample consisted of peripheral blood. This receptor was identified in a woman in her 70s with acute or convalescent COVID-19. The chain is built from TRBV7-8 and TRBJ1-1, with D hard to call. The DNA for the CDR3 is TGTGCCAGCAGCTTCTGGCGGAACGAAGCTTTCTTT. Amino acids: CASSFWRNEAFF.